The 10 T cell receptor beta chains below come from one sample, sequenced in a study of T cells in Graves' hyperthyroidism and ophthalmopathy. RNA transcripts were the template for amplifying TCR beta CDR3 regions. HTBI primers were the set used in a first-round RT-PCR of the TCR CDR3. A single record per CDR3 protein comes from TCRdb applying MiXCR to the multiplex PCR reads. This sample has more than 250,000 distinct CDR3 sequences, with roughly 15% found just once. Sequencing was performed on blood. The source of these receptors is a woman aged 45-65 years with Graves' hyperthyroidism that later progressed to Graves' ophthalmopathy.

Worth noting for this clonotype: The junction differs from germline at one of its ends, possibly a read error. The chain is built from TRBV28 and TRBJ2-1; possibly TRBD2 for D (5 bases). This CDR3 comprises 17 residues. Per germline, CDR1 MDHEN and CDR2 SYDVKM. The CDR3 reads CVSSHAKGLSAEDEQFF. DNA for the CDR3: TGTGTCAGCAGCCACGCCAAAGGACTTTCCGCAGAGGATGAGCAGTTCTTC.

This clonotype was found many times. CDR3 bases: TGCAGGCCTACAGGGAACCGCGCGGACGAGCAGTACTTC. Residues: CRPTGNRADEQYF. The chain combines TRBV20-1 with TRBJ2-7; a possible D gene is TRBD1 (6 bases). The CDR3 runs 13 residues. CDR1 DFQATT and CDR2 SNEGSKA come from the germline V gene (reference sequence).

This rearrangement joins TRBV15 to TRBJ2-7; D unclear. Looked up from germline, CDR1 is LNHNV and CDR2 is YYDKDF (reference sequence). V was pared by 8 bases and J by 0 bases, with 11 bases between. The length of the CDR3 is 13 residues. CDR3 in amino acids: CATGKPLSYEQYF. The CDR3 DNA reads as TGTGCCACCGGAAAACCCCTCTCCTACGAGCAGTACTTC.

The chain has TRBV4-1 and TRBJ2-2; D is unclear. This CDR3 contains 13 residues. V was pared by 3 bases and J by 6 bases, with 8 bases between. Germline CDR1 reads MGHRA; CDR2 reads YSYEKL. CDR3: CASSHVGAGELFF. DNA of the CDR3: TGCGCCAGCAGCCATGTCGGAGCCGGGGAGCTGTTTTTT.

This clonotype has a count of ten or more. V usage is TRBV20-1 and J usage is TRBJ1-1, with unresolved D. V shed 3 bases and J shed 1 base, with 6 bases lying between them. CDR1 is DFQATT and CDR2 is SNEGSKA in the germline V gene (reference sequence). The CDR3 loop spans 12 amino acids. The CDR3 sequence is CSARNSNTEAFF. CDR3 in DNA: TGCAGTGCTAGGAACTCGAACACTGAAGCTTTCTTT.

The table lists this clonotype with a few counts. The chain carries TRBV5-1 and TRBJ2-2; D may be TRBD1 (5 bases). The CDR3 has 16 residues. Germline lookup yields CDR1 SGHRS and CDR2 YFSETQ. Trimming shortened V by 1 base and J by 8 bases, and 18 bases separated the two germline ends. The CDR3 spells CASSLYLGHTAGELFF. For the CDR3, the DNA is TGCGCCAGCAGCTTGTATTTAGGACACACCGCGGGGGAGCTGTTTTTT. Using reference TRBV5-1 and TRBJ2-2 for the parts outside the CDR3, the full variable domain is KAGVTQTPRYLIKTRGQQVTLSCSPISGHRSVSWYQQTPGQGLQFLFEYFSETQRNKGNFPGRFSGRQFSNSRSEMNVSTLELGDSALYLCASSLYLGHTAGELFFGEGSRLTVL.

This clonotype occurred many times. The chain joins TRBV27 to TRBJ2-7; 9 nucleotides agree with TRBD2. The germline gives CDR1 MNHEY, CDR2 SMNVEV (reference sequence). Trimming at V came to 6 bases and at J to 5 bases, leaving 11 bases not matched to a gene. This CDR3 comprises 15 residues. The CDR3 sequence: CASSLEGGTSNEQYF. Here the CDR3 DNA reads TGTGCCAGCAGCTTGGAGGGTGGGACTAGCAACGAGCAGTACTTC.

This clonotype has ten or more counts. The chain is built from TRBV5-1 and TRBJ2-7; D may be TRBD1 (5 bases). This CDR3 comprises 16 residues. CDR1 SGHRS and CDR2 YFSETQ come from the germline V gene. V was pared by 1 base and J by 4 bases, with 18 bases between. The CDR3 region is CASSLPAQGLEYEQYF. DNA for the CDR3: TGCGCCAGCAGCTTGCCCGCCCAGGGATTGGAGTACGAGCAGTACTTC.

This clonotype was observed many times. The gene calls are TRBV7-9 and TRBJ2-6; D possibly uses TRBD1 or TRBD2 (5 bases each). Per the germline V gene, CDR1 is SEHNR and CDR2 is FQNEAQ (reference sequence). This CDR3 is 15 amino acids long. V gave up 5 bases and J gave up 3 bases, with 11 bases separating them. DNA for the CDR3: TGTGCCAGCAGCGTGGGGACGAGTGGGGCCAACGTCCTGACTTTC. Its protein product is CASSVGTSGANVLTF.

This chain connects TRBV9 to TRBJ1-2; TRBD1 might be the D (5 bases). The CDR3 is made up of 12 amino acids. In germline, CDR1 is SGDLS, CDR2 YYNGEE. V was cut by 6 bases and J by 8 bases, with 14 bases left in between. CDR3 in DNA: TGTGCCAGCAATCTGGGGCCGGGCGGCTACACCTTC. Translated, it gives CASNLGPGGYTF.